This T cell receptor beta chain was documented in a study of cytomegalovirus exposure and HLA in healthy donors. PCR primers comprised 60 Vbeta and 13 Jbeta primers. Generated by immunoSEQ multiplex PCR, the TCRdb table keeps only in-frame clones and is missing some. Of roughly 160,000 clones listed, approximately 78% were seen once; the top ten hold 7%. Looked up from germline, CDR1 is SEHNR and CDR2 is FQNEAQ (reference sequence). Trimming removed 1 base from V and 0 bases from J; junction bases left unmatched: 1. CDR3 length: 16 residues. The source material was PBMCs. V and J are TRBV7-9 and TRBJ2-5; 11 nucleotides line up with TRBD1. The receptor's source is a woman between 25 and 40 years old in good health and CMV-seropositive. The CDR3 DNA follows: TGTGCCAGCAGCTTAGGGACAGGGGGCTACCAAGAGACCCAGTACTTC. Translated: CASSLGTGGYQETQYF.